The sequence of this T cell receptor beta chain was determined in a study of cytomegalovirus exposure and HLA in healthy donors. General observations from the study: Reported performance of the classifier showed diagnosis of cytomegalovirus status with high specificity and sensitivity. It was 160 or so TCR beta chains that were listed as cytomegalovirus-associated.

Turning to this clone: Its specificity is unknown. A read error may produce the germline difference seen at one junction end.

Clones were sequenced by immunoSEQ multiplex PCR, and TCRdb holds only the in-frame ones, with some missing. This table has approximately 160,000 clones, roughly 86% appearing once. The CDR3 spans 14 residues. Per germline, CDR1 SQVTM and CDR2 ANQGSEA. The chain joins TRBV29-1 to TRBJ1-1, with no clear D. The specimen sequenced was PBMCs. This clonotype was obtained from a young woman in good health and CMV-seropositive. CDR3 region: CSGEARGMNTKAFF. The CDR3 DNA is TGCAGCGGCGAGGCCCGGGGAATGAACACTAAAGCTTTCTTT.